Shown below are 4 T cell receptor beta chains from a single sample sequenced in a study of T-cell reconstitution after alpha-beta-depleted transplantation in children. Unique molecular identifiers tagged the TCRbeta library. TCRdb re-analysed the PCR reads in MiXCR, keeping a single row per CDR3 protein. The data contain about 400,000 distinct CDR3 sequences, roughly 13% of them seen just once; the ten biggest clones take up 4% to 5.5%. Sequencing used PBMCs, obtained from the stem cell graft. The origin of the receptors is a human donor who donated a stem cell graft to a child with Fanconi anemia.

This clonotype was picked up a small number of times. This rearrangement joins TRBV10-1 to TRBJ2-7, with TRBD1 matching 11 bases. V gave up 3 bases and J gave up 4 bases; unmatched junction bases: 5. The CDR3 length is 15 residues. Germline CDR1 WNHNN, CDR2 SYGVQD (reference sequence). CDR3 nucleotides: TGCGCCAGCAGTGAAGGGACAGGGGGTTTATACGAGCAGTACTTC. It yields the protein CASSEGTGGLYEQYF.

This clonotype was observed a few times. The chain joins TRBV6-5 to TRBJ2-3; 9 nucleotides match TRBD2. CDR1 is MNHEY and CDR2 is SVGAGI in the germline V gene. J gave up 2 bases and V 4 bases, and 4 bases lay outside the gene matches. The CDR3 has 15 residues. This CDR3 reads CASSFAGGSTDTQYF. CDR3 in DNA: TGTGCCAGCAGTTTCGCGGGGGGGTCCACAGATACGCAGTATTTT.

This clonotype occurred a few times. The chain couples TRBV10-2 to TRBJ2-1, with 11 bases identical to TRBD2. Unmatched junction bases numbered 2, after V lost 1 base and J lost 6 bases. Germline V gene lookup returns CDR1 WSHSY and CDR2 SAAADI. The CDR3 extends over 15 amino acids. This CDR3 reads CASSEFLAGGNEQFF. The CDR3 region has the DNA TGCGCCAGCAGTGAGTTCCTAGCGGGGGGCAATGAGCAGTTCTTC.

This clonotype showed up many times. For the CDR3, the DNA is TGCGCCAGCAGCCAAGAGGGCGGGGATACGCAGTATTTT. Its protein is CASSQEGGDTQYF. V and J are TRBV4-3 and TRBJ2-3; D possibly corresponds to TRBD2 (5 bases). The V gene lost 0 bases and the J gene lost 6 bases, with 7 bases spanning the gap. The germline V gene has CDR1 LGHNA and CDR2 YSLEER. This CDR3 is built from 13 residues.